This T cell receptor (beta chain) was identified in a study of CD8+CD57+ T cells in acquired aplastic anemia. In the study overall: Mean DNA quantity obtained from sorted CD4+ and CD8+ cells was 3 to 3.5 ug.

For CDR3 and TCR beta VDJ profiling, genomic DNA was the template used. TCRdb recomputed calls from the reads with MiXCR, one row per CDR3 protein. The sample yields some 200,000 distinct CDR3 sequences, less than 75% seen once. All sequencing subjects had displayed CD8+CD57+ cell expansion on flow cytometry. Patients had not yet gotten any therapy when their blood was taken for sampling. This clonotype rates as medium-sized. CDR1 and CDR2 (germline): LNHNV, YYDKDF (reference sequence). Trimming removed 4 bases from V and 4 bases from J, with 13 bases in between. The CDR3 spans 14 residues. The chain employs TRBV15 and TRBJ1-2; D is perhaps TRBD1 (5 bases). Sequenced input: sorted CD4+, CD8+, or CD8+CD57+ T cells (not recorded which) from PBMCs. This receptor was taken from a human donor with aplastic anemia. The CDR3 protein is CATSMASTGYGYTF. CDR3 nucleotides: TGTGCCACCAGCATGGCCTCAACAGGCTATGGCTACACCTTC.